Listed below are T cell receptor beta chains from one sample, sequenced in a study of immune cell composition in non-small cell lung cancer. Profiling relied on immunoSEQ multiplex PCR, and the TCRdb table lists in-frame clones only, not all of them. The sample consists of around 2,200 clones, under 85% of them appearing once. Input material: lung tumor tissue. These receptors originate from a human donor with non-small cell lung cancer. Both conserved end residues are part of each CDR3. Fields, in order: D gene, clone size, V gene, J gene, CDR3 protein, CDR3 DNA. The D gene is left open where the match is weak. Where a row states a size, it is once, few, many or the class of an expanded clone; other rows omit it.

d_gene: TRBD2; abundance: once; v_gene: TRBV10-3; j_gene: TRBJ2-2; CDR3aa: CAISGKRDLNTGELFF; CDR3nt: TGTGCCATCAGTGGAAAGCGGGACCTAAACACCGGGGAGCTGTTTTTT
d_gene: TRBD1; abundance: .; v_gene: TRBV7-9; j_gene: TRBJ1-1; CDR3aa: CASSPNRGQDTEAFF; CDR3nt: TGTGCCAGCAGCCCAAACAGGGGGCAGGACACTGAAGCTTTCTTT
d_gene: TRBD1; abundance: .; v_gene: TRBV7-9; j_gene: TRBJ1-1; CDR3aa: CASSPLGSGGDTEAFF; CDR3nt: TGTGCCAGCAGCCCACTAGGATCAGGGGGAGACACTGAAGCTTTCTTT
d_gene: .; abundance: .; v_gene: TRBV18; j_gene: TRBJ2-3; CDR3aa: CASSPYDRPTDTQYF; CDR3nt: TGTGCCAGCTCACCCTATGACAGACCCACAGATACGCAGTATTTT
d_gene: .; abundance: .; v_gene: TRBV28; j_gene: TRBJ2-1; CDR3aa: CASSLLAEQFF; CDR3nt: TGTGCCAGCAGTTTACTAGCGGAGCAGTTCTTC
d_gene: .; abundance: .; v_gene: TRBV19; j_gene: TRBJ1-2; CDR3aa: CASTNPPLEGYTF; CDR3nt: TGTGCCAGTACCAACCCCCCTCTGGAGGGCTACACCTTC
d_gene: .; abundance: .; v_gene: TRBV6-1; j_gene: TRBJ1-3; CDR3aa: CASIRRLGNTIYF; CDR3nt: TGTGCCAGCATCCGCCGTCTAGGAAACACCATATATTTT
d_gene: .; abundance: few; v_gene: TRBV7-2; j_gene: TRBJ1-2; CDR3aa: CASSKAMGHFYGYTF; CDR3nt: TGTGCCAGCAGCAAAGCCATGGGACACTTCTATGGCTACACCTTC
d_gene: .; abundance: .; v_gene: TRBV4-3; j_gene: TRBJ2-3; CDR3aa: CASSQEWGADTQYF; CDR3nt: TGCGCCAGCAGCCAAGAATGGGGCGCTGATACGCAGTATTTT
d_gene: .; abundance: .; v_gene: TRBV7-9; j_gene: TRBJ2-1; CDR3aa: CASRFPGGGEQFF; CDR3nt: TGTGCCAGCAGATTTCCCGGGGGAGGTGAGCAGTTCTTC
d_gene: TRBD1; abundance: .; v_gene: TRBV15; j_gene: TRBJ1-5; CDR3aa: CATSRRDRTSNQPQHF; CDR3nt: TGTGCCACCAGCAGACGGGACAGAACTAGCAATCAGCCCCAGCATTTT
d_gene: TRBD2; abundance: .; v_gene: TRBV19; j_gene: TRBJ2-2; CDR3aa: CASTPRGRVNTGELFF; CDR3nt: TGTGCCAGTACCCCACGCGGGAGGGTGAACACCGGGGAGCTGTTTTTT
d_gene: .; abundance: .; v_gene: TRBV6-1; j_gene: TRBJ2-5; CDR3aa: CASSDFKGGETQYF; CDR3nt: TGTGCCAGCAGTGATTTCAAAGGGGGAGAGACCCAGTACTTC
d_gene: TRBD2; abundance: .; v_gene: TRBV15; j_gene: TRBJ2-5; CDR3aa: CATSRDLGLAGQETQYF; CDR3nt: TGTGCCACCAGCAGAGACCTTGGACTAGCGGGACAAGAGACCCAGTACTTC
d_gene: .; abundance: few; v_gene: TRBV6-6; j_gene: TRBJ2-2; CDR3aa: CASSRGTQNTGELFF; CDR3nt: TGTGCCAGCAGTAGGGGGACACAGAACACCGGGGAGCTGTTTTTT